This TCR beta chain was profiled in a study of early T cells in non-severe SARS-CoV-2 infection (TCRdb year 2021). Turning to the overall study: TCR sequencing used bulk RNA from unsorted whole blood, so alpha and beta chains could not be paired. The paper as a whole reports these results and caveats: VDJdb matching was skewed toward anti-spike CD8 responses and likely underestimated virus-specific expansions by missing private and CD4 specificities.

The study was a case-control design nested within a healthcare worker cohort in London, UK, with weekly nasopharyngeal swab PCR tests and blood sampling. Healthcare workers were recruited between 23 and 31 March 2020, during the week of the UK lockdown, and were followed weekly for up to about 15 weeks. The method was 5' RACE. The listed sequencing device is NextSeq 500. Unique molecular identifiers were attached to individual cDNA molecules in the TCR library protocol so that sequencing error and PCR bias could be corrected. Both TCR alpha and beta chains were sequenced, and tight co-correlation was observed between alpha and beta sequence abundances in each sample. As for how the authors treated the data: Decombinator V4 was used to annotate the V gene, J gene and CDR3 of the TCR sequences. Expanded TCRs were defined as changing significantly between any two time points under a Poisson model with p below 0.0001. TCR abundances were normalised to the total number of TCRs sequenced per sample and were expressed as counts per million. TRAV1-2 paired with TRAJ12, TRAJ20 or TRAJ33 defined MAIT TCRs, while TRAV10 paired with TRAJ18 defined iNKT TCRs. VDJdb, accessed 1 November 2021, was searched for CMV, EBV and SARS-CoV-2 annotated TCRs, with TCRs annotated for multiple antigens excluded. The public sequencing data were trimmed at Q25 with fastp and processed into clonotypes with MiXCR by TCRdb, which kept only in-frame beta chains. Identical CDR3 protein sequences are pooled into one entry, listed with their most common genes and DNA. The V and J calls and clone size come from TCRdb's table, not from the authors' own analysis. The sample profile shows approximately 60,000 distinct CDR3 sequences; 10% to 15% of them were found once. 2.5% to 3% of the sample is held by the ten biggest clonotypes.

On this clonotype: The antigen this receptor binds is unknown. No much larger clonotype is one base removed from it; base qualities were not supplied.

In the germline V gene (reference sequence), CDR1 corresponds to SEHNR and CDR2 to FQNEAQ. The CDR3 has 15 amino acids, counting the end cysteine and phenylalanine. Only the CDR3 part of the read is kept: 45 bases, read in frame from the first base. Germline trimming: 4 bases from V, 3 bases from J; junction bases outside gene matches: 9. Recombination connected TRBV7-9 to TRBJ2-7; a stretch of 7 junction bases matches TRBD2. The clonotype originates from an adult who was a healthcare worker with PCR-confirmed SARS-CoV-2 infection or an uninfected control (not recorded which). The sequenced sample consisted of whole blood. The sequenced DNA: TGTGCCAGCAGCTCCCCCCCTAGCGGCATCTACGAGCAGTACTTC. Its translation is CASSSPPSGIYEQYF.